This T cell receptor beta chain was found in a study of blood T cell repertoires in COVID-19. On the study more broadly: Samples taken during acute and convalescent COVID-19 were collected in the United States, Italy and Spain. The cDNA or gDNA used as material had been derived from T cells, B-cell-depleted T cells, or PBMCs.

Original analysis: It was from reference gene primer amplification that nucleated cell counts were estimated. Assay: immunoSEQ multiplex PCR; the TCRdb copy retains only in-frame clones and omits some. V and J calls and clone size are those listed in that table; D and trimming were worked out from the DNA. This table holds under 200,000 clones, more than 75% found once. The receptor's source is a woman between 40 and 55 years old with COVID-19, enrolled during active disease. Sequences were obtained from peripheral blood.

This CDR3 is CASSPGLAGGPNIQYF. The DNA of the CDR3 is TGTGCCAGCAGCCCGGGACTAGCGGGGGGGCCGAACATTCAGTACTTC. The chain recombines TRBV5-4 with TRBJ2-4; 16 bases align to TRBD2. The V and J ends lost 4 bases and 7 bases, in that order; junction bases with no gene match: 5. The CDR3 spans 16 residues. Germline loops: CDR1 SGHNT, CDR2 YYREEE (reference sequence).